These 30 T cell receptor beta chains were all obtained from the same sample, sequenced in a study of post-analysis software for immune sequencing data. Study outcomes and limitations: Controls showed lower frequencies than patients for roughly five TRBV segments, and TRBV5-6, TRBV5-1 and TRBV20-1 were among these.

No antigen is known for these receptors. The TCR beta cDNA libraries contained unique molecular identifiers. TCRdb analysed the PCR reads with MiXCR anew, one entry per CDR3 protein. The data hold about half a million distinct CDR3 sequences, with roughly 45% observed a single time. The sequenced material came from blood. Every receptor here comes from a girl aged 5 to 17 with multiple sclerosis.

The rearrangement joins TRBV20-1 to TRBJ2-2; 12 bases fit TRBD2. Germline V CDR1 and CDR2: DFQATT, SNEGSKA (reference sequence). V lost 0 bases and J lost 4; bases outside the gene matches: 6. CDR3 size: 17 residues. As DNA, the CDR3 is TGCAGTGCTAGAGATAGACTAGCGGGAGTCGCCACCGGGGAGCTGTTTTTT. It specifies CSARDRLAGVATGELFF.

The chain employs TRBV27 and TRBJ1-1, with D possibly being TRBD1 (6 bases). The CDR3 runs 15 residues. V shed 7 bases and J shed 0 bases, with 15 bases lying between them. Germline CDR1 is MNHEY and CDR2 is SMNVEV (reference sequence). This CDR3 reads CASTLPGQLNTEAFF. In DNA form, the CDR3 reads TGTGCCAGCACCTTACCCGGACAGTTGAACACTGAAGCTTTCTTT.

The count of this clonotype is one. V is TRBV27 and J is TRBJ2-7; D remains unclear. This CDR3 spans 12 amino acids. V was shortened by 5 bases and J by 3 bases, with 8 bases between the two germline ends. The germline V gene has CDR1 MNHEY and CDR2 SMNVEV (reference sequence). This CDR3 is CASSAPNYEQYF. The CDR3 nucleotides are TGTGCCAGCAGTGCGCCGAACTACGAGCAGTACTTC.

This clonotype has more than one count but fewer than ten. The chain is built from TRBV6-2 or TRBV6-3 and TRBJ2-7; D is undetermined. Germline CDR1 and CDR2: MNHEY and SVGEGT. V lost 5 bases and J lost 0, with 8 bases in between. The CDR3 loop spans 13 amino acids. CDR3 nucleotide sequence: TGTGCCAGCAGTAAACCGAGCTCCTACGAGCAGTACTTC. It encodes CASSKPSSYEQYF.

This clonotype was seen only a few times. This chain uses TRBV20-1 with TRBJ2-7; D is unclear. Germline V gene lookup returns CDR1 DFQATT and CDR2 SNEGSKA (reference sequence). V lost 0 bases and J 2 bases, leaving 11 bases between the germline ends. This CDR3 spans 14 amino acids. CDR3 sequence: CSAREMGQTYEQYF. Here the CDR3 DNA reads TGCAGTGCTAGAGAAATGGGCCAGACCTACGAGCAGTACTTC.

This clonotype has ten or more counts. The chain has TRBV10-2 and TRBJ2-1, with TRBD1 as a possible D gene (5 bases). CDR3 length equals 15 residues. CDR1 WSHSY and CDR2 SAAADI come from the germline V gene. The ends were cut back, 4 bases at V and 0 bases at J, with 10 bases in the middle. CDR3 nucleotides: TGCGCCAGCAGTGGAACAGACAGCTCCTACAATGAGCAGTTCTTC. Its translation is CASSGTDSSYNEQFF.

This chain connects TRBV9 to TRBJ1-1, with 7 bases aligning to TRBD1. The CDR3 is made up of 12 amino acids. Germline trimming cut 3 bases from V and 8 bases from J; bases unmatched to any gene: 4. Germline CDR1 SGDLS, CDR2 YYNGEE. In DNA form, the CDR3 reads TGTGCCAGCAGCGGGGGGACAGCAGAAGCTTTCTTT. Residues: CASSGGTAEAFF.

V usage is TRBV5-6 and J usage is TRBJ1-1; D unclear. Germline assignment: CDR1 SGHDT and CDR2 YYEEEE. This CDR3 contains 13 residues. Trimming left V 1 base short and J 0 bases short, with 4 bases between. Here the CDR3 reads CASSLTLNTEAFF. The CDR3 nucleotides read TGTGCCAGCAGCTTGACTTTGAACACTGAAGCTTTCTTT.

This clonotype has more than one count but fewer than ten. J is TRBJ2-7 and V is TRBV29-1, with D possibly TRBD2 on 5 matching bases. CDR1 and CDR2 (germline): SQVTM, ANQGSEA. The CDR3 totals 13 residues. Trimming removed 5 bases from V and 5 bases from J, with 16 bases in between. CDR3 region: CSVTYDGSDEQYF. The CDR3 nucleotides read TGCAGCGTTACATACGATGGGAGCGACGAGCAGTACTTC.

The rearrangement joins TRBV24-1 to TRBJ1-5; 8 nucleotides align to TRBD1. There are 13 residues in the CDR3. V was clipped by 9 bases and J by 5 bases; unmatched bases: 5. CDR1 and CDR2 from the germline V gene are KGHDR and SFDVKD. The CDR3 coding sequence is TGTGCCACCGGGGGACAGGACCATCAGCCCCAGCATTTT. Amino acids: CATGGQDHQPQHF.

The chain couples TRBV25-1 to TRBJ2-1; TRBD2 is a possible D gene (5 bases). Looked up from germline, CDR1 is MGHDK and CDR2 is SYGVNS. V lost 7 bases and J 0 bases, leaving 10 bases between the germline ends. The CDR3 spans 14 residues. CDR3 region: CASIPGSSYNEQFF. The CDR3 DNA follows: TGTGCCAGCATTCCGGGAAGCTCCTACAATGAGCAGTTCTTC.

The CDR3 nucleotides are TGTGCCAGCAGCGTGACTAGCGGGAGCCCTCCCGAGCAGTTCTTC. Amino acids: CASSVTSGSPPEQFF. This chain uses TRBV5-6 with TRBJ2-1; 12 nucleotides line up with TRBD2. CDR1 and CDR2 from the germline V gene are SGHDT and YYEEEE. The CDR3 spans 15 residues. Trimming at V came to 4 bases and at J to 10 bases, leaving 9 bases not matched to a gene.

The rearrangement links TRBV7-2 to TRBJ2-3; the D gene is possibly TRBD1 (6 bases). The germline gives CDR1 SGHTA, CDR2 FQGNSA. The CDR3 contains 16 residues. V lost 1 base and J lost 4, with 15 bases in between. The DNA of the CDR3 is TGTGCCAGCAGCTTAGAATCAGGGGCGTCACCAGATACGCAGTATTTT. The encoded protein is CASSLESGASPDTQYF.

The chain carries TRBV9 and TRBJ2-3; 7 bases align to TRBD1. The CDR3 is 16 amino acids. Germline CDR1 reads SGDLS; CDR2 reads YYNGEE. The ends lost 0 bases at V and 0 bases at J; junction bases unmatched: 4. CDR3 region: CASSVGDRDSTDTQYF. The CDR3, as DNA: TGTGCCAGCAGCGTAGGAGACAGGGATAGCACAGATACGCAGTATTTT.

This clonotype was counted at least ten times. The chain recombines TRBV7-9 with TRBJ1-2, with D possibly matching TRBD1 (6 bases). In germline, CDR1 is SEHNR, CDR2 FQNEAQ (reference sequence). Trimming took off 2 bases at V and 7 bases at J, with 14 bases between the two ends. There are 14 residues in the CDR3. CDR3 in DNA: TGTGCCAGCAGCTTAATTGCAGGGGAGATTGGCTACACCTTC. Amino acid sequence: CASSLIAGEIGYTF.

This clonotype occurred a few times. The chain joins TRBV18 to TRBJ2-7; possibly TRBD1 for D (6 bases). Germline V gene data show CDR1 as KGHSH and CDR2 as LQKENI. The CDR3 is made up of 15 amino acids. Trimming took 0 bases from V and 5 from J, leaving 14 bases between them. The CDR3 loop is CASSPPMGQMNEQYF. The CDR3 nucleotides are TGTGCCAGCTCACCACCGATGGGACAAATGAACGAGCAGTACTTC.

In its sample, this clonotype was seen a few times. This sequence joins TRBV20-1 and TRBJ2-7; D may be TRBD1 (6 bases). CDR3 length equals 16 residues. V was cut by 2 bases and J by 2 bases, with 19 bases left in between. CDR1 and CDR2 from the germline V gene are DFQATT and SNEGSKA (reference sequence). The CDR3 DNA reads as TGCAGTGCTAGACCCCGTCCGGGACAAGGGACCTACGAGCAGTACTTC. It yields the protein CSARPRPGQGTYEQYF.

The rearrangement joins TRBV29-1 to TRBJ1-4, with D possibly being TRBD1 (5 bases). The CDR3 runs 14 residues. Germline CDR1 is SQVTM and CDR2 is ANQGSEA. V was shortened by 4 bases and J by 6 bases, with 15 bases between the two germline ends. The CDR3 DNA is TGCAGCGTTGTTCTGGGCTCACAGGATGAAAAACTGTTTTTT. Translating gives CSVVLGSQDEKLFF.

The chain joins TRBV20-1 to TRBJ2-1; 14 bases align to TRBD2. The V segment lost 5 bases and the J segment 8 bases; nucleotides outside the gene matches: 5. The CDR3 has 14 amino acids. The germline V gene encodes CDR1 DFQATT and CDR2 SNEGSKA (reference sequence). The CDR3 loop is CSAEPGLAGDEQFF. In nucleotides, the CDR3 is TGCAGTGCTGAACCGGGACTAGCGGGAGATGAGCAGTTCTTC.

The CDR3 loop reads CAISPQGGYNEQFF. The CDR3 DNA reads TGTGCCATCAGCCCCCAGGGGGGATACAATGAGCAGTTCTTC. The rearrangement joins TRBV10-3 to TRBJ2-1; possibly TRBD1 for D (7 bases). Trimming removed 6 bases at V and 4 bases at J, with 13 bases between. CDR3 size: 14 residues. The V gene's germline CDR1 is ENHRY and CDR2 SYGVKD.

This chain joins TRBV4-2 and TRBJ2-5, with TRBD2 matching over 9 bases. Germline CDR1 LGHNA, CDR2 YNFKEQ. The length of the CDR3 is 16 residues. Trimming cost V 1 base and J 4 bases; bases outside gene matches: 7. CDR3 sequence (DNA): TGTGCCAGCAGCCAAGGTAGCGGGAGCGGGGGAGAGACCCAGTACTTC. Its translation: CASSQGSGSGGETQYF.

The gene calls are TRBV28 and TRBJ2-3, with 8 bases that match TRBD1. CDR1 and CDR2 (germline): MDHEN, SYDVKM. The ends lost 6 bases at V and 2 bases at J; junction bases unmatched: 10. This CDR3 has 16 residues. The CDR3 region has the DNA TGTGCCAGCAGCTGGACAGGGAAGGGGTCCACAGATACGCAGTATTTT. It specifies CASSWTGKGSTDTQYF.

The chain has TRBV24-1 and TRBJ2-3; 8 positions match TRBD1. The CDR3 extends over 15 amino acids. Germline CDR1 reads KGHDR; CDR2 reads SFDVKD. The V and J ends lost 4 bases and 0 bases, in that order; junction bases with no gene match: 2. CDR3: CATSERQGSTDTQYF. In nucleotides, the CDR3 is TGTGCCACCAGTGAGAGACAGGGGAGCACAGATACGCAGTATTTT.

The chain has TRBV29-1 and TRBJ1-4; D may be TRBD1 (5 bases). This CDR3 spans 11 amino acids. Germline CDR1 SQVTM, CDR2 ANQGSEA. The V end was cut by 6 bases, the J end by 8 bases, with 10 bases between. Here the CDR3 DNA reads TGCAGCGTGCAGGGCAGGGAAAAACTGTTTTTT. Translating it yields CSVQGREKLFF.

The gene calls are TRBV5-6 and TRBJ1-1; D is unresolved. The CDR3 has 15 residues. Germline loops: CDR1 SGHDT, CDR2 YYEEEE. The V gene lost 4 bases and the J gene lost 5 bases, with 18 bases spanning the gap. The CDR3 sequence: CASSQPAPGGTEAFF. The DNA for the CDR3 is TGTGCCAGCAGCCAACCAGCCCCCGGAGGGACTGAAGCTTTCTTT.

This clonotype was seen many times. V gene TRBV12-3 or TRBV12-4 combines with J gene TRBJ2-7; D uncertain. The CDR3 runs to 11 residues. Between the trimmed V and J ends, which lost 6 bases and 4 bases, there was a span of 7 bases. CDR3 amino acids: CASSRDYEQYF. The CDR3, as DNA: TGTGCCAGCAGCCGCGATTACGAGCAGTACTTC.

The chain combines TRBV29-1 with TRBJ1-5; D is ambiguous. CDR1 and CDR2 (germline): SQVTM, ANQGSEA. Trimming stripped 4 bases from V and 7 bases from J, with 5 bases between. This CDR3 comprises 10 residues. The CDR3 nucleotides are TGCAGCGTTGGGCCACAGCCCCAGCATTTT. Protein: CSVGPQPQHF.

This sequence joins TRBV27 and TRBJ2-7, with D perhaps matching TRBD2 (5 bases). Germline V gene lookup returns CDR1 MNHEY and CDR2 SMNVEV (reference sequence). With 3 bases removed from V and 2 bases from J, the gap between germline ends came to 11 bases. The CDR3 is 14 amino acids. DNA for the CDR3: TGTGCCAGCAGTTTTGACACTAGTACCTACGAGCAGTACTTC. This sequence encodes CASSFDTSTYEQYF.

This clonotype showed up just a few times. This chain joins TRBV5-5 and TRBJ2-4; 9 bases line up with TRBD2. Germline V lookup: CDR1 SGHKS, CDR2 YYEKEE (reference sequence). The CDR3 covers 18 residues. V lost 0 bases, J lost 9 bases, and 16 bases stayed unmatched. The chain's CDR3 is CASSLAGLISGSSGIQYF. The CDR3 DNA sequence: TGTGCCAGCAGCTTGGCCGGGTTGATTAGCGGGAGTTCTGGCATTCAGTACTTC.

CDR3 residues: CASSSAGGRPLEAFF. For the CDR3, the DNA is TGTGCCAGCAGTTCCGCCGGGGGAAGGCCCCTTGAAGCTTTCTTT. This chain connects TRBV28 to TRBJ1-1; possibly TRBD1 for D (5 bases). Trimming took 4 bases from V and 7 from J, leaving 19 bases between them. CDR3 size: 15 residues. Germline V gene data show CDR1 as MDHEN and CDR2 as SYDVKM.